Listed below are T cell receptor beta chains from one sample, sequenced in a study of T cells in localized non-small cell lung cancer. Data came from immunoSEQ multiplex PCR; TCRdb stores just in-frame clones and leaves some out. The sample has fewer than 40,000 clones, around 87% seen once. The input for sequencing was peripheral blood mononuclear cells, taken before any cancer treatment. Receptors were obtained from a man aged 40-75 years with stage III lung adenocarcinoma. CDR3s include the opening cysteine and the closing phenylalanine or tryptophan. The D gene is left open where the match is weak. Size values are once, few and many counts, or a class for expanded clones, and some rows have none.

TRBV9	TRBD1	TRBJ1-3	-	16	TGTGCCAGCAGCCCCAGTCCCGGACAGGGTTGGAACACCATATATTTT	CASSPSPGQGWNTIYF
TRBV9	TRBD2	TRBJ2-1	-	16	TGTGCCAGCAGCGTACTAGCGGGGGGGCCTAGGGGTGAGCAGTTCTTC	CASSVLAGGPRGEQFF
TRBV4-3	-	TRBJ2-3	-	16	TGCGCCAGCAGCCAAGAAGAGGGCAGGGCTACAGATACGCAGTATTTT	CASSQEEGRATDTQYF
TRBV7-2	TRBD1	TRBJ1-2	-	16	TGTGCCAGCACCCGAGACTCTACAGGGGGCGCGGCTGGCTACACCTTC	CASTRDSTGGAAGYTF
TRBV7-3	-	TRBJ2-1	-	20	TGTGCCAGCAGCTCCCGACGACGCGATAAGAGGGGAAGCTCCTACAATGAGCAGTTCTTC	CASSSRRRDKRGSSYNEQFF
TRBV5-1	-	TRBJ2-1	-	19	TGCGCCAGCAGCTCCCGGGGACAAGCTTTATATTCTACCTACAATGAGCAGTTCTTC	CASSSRGQALYSTYNEQFF
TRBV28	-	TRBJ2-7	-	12	TGTGCCAGCAGCCTCGGGGCTTACGAGCAGTACTTC	CASSLGAYEQYF
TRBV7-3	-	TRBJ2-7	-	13	TGTGCCAGCGCCCTCCAGTCGGCCTACGAGCAGTACTTC	CASALQSAYEQYF
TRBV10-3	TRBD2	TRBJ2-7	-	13	TGTGCCATCAGTGGGGACGGGGAGGGCGAGCAGTACTTC	CAISGDGEGEQYF
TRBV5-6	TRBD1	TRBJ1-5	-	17	TGTGCCAGCAGCTATTATTACAGGGGGGATAGCAATCAGCCCCAGCATTTT	CASSYYYRGDSNQPQHF
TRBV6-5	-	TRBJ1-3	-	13	TGTGCCAGCAGCGAATTCTCTGGAAACACCATATATTTT	CASSEFSGNTIYF
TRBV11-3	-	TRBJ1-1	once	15	TGTGCCAGCAGCTACCAGTCAGCTATGAACACTGAAGCTTTCTTT	CASSYQSAMNTEAFF
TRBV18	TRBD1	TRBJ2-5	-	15	TGTGCCAGCTCAACAGGGACAGGGCCGCAAGAGACCCAGTACTTC	CASSTGTGPQETQYF
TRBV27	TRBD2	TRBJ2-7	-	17	TGTGCCAGCAGCCTCATTAATAGCGGGGATTTATCCTACGAGCAGTACTTC	CASSLINSGDLSYEQYF
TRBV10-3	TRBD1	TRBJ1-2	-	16	TGTGCCATCAGTGAGTCGGGGGGACAGGGAGTCTATGGCTACACCTTC	CAISESGGQGVYGYTF